This T cell receptor beta chain comes out of a study of preoperative IRX-2 immunotherapy in early breast cancer. Some clones are missing from TCRdb's copy, which holds only in-frame ones; the method was immunoSEQ multiplex PCR. The sample has more than 50,000 clones, around 94% seen once; the top ten hold roughly 1.5%. Treatment specified: preoperative locoregional IRX-2 cytokine immunotherapy. Preoperative locoregional IRX-2 cytokine immunotherapy was tested in the phase Ib source study. The CDR3 has 14 amino acids. Germline trimming cut 4 bases from V and 4 bases from J; bases unmatched to any gene: 2. Germline V gene sequence: CDR1 SGDLS, CDR2 YYNGEE.

The rearrangement links TRBV9 to TRBJ1-6; 7 bases map to TRBD1. The origin of this receptor is a human donor with breast cancer. This specimen was acquired from a patient treated with IRX-2 immunotherapy. CDR3 sequence: CASSRDSYNSPLHF. The CDR3 DNA sequence: TGTGCCAGCAGCCGGGACAGTTATAATTCACCCCTCCACTTT. The whole variable domain, filled in from reference TRBV9 and TRBJ1-6, reads DSGVTQTPKHLITATGQRVTLRCSPRSGDLSVYWYQQSLDQGLQFLIQYYNGEERAKGNILERFSAQQFPDLHSELNLSSLELGDSALYFCASSRDSYNSPLHFGNGTRLTVT.